This TCR beta chain was obtained from a study of blood T cell repertoires in COVID-19. Under the authors' procedure: By means of reference gene primer amplification, nucleated cell counts were estimated. Only in-frame clones appear in the TCRdb table, and some are missing; sequencing was by immunoSEQ multiplex PCR. The V and J calls and clone size come from that table; D and trimming were worked out from the DNA. The repertoire holds roughly 170,000 clones, with 79% as singletons. Seattle's enrolled individuals joined amid active infection and were then monitored longitudinally. The CDR3 totals 17 residues. The germline gives CDR1 SGHNT, CDR2 YYREEE (reference sequence). V lost 3 bases and J lost 3; bases outside the gene matches: 14.

The rearrangement uses TRBV5-4 and TRBJ1-2; 7 bases match TRBD1. The material sequenced was peripheral blood. The sequence was obtained from a woman aged 55-70 years with COVID-19, enrolled during active disease. The CDR3 sequence is CASSSDRNRGLDYGYTF. CDR3 in DNA: TGTGCCAGCAGCTCGGACAGGAATCGGGGCTTAGACTATGGCTACACCTTC. Filled out from reference TRBV5-4 and TRBJ1-2, the complete variable domain reads ETGVTQSPTHLIKTRGQQVTLRCSSQSGHNTVSWYQQALGQGPQFIFQYYREEENGRGNFPPRFSGLQFPNYSSELNVNALELDDSALYLCASSSDRNRGLDYGYTFGSGTRLTVV.